The source of this T cell receptor (beta chain) is a study of T-cell memory formation after mild COVID-19. For the study at large: Most TCR clusters belonged to a single donor.

The germline V and J ends were trimmed by 9 bases and 5 bases, with 23 bases remaining between them. There are 15 residues in the CDR3. Germline V CDR1 and CDR2: SGDLS, YYNGEE. Note on this clonotype: As yet, its antigen is unknown.

TCRdb ran MiXCR on the 5' RACE reads and lists one entry per CDR3 protein. The sample shows hundreds of thousands of distinct CDR3 sequences, around 20% of them seen only once. The study's findings and limits: The CD4+ clones that contracted clustered mainly within CM and EM, and the CD8+ clones concentrated in EMRA.

The sample comprised PBMCs or a T cell subset sorted from them (not recorded which). The rearrangement links TRBV9 to TRBJ2-5; D might be TRBD2 (6 bases). The sequence was collected from an adult woman who had mild COVID-19 (a few samples of this study predate the infection). Cell type and time point are not known. In DNA form, the CDR3 reads TGTGCCACCTCCACCTCCGGGACTCCAGGCGAGACCCAGTACTTC. Translated, it gives CATSTSGTPGETQYF.